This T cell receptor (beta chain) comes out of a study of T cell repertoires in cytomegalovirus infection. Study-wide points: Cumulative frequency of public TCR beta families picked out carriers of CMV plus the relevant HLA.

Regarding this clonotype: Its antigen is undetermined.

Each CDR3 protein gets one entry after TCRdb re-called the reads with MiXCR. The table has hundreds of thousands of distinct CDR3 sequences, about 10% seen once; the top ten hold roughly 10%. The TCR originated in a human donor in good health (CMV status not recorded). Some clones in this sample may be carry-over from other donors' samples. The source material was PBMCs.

The CDR3 nucleotides read TGTGCCAGCAGCTTAGTGGCGTTGGGATATGGCTACACCTTC. It encodes CASSLVALGYGYTF. This chain uses TRBV7-6 with TRBJ1-2; D is undetermined. The V end was cut by 1 base, the J end by 5 bases, with 11 bases between. This CDR3 is 14 amino acids long. From germline, CDR1 is SGHVS and CDR2 FNYEAQ.